Below, one TCR beta chain is given with its context. PBMCs that had been cryopreserved were the source of about 2 micrograms of genomic DNA for TCR beta libraries. Clones were read by immunoSEQ multiplex PCR, and TCRdb kept only the in-frame ones, dropping some. The sample carries about 160,000 clones, roughly 77% recorded once. The CDR3 is made up of 13 amino acids. Germline CDR1 SNHLY, CDR2 FYNNEI. V lost 7 bases to trimming and J lost 4 bases, with 13 bases between them. This entry is derived from a study of cytotoxic CD8 clonotypes in ibrutinib-treated CLL. Study at large: After median around 5.5 years, roughly 14 stayed in remission, approximately twelve progressed; responses roughly 24 partial, 2 complete.

The source of this sequence is a human donor with chronic lymphocytic leukemia. The chain combines TRBV2 with TRBJ1-1; D remains ambiguous. The source was PBMCs, collected after 12 months of ibrutinib treatment. The CDR3, as DNA: TGTGCCAGCAAGACTGGGTGGGTCACTGAAGCTTTCTTT. It codes for CASKTGWVTEAFF.